The 24 T cell receptor beta chains given below trace back to one sample, sequenced in a study of beta chain features in type 1 diabetes. All of the isolated RNA was reverse transcribed, so expressed TCRB transcripts were sequenced. The method was immunoSEQ multiplex PCR; TCRdb's version includes in-frame clones alone and lacks a portion of them. Of almost 350,000 clones in the sample, 6.5% to 10% were seen once. Sequencing input: central memory CD4+ T cells from blood. These receptors were taken from a woman aged 18-30 years in good health.

This clone was recorded many times. The chain couples TRBV7-9 to TRBJ2-7; either TRBD1 or TRBD2 may supply D (5 bases each). The V end lost 4 bases, the J end lost 1 base, and 14 bases lay between the germline ends. The germline V gene encodes CDR1 SEHNR and CDR2 FQNEAQ (reference sequence). CDR3 length: 15 residues. CDR3 DNA sequence: TGTGCCAGCAGCTCCTGGGACCTCCCGTCCTACGAGCAGTACTTC. This codes for CASSSWDLPSYEQYF.

The CDR3, as DNA: TGTGCCAGCAGCTCCAACGCCGGGACAGAAAAACTGTTTTTT. Protein sequence: CASSSNAGTEKLFF. The chain uses TRBV7-2 and TRBJ1-4, with D tentatively TRBD1 (6 bases). The CDR3 runs 14 residues. Trimming cost V 4 bases and J 8 bases, with 14 bases left between them. CDR1 and CDR2 from the germline V gene are SGHTA and FQGNSA. The entire variable domain, with the rest obtained from reference TRBV7-2 and TRBJ1-4, is as follows: GAGVSQSPSNKVTEKGKDVELRCDPISGHTALYWYRQSLGQGLEFLIYFQGNSAPDKSGLPSDRFSAERTGGSVSTLTIQRTQQEDSAVYLCASSSNAGTEKLFFGSGTQLSVL.

This clone occurred a few times. This same CDR3 is encoded by further DNA sequences in the sample. For the CDR3, the DNA is TGTGCCAGCAGCCCGAGGGCGGGAGGGCCCACCGGGGAGCTGTTTTTT. It yields the protein CASSPRAGGPTGELFF. This rearrangement joins TRBV7-3 to TRBJ2-2; the match to TRBD2 covers 9 bases. V lost 5 bases and J lost 4; bases outside the gene matches: 8. The CDR3 runs 16 residues. Germline-derived CDR1 and CDR2 are SGHTA and FQGTGA. Full variable domain (rest looked up from reference TRBV7-3 and TRBJ2-2): GAGVSQTPSNKVTEKGKYVELRCDPISGHTALYWYRQSLGQGPEFLIYFQGTGAADDSGLPNDRFFAVRPEGSVSTLKIQRTERGDSAVYLCASSPRAGGPTGELFFGEGSRLTVL.

This clone showed up just a few times. The chain employs TRBV10-3 and TRBJ2-1; 8 nucleotides align to TRBD2. Germline CDR1 is ENHRY and CDR2 is SYGVKD. The CDR3 totals 14 residues. Trimming cost V 9 bases and J 2 bases; bases outside gene matches: 6. The CDR3 DNA is TGTGCCATACGAGCGGGAGTAGCCTACAATGAGCAGTTCTTC. It encodes CAIRAGVAYNEQFF.

The sample holds a few counts of this clone. The chain employs TRBV18 and TRBJ2-7; D may be TRBD1 (6 bases). Deletions cut 0 bases from V and 7 bases from J, with 16 bases between. The length of the CDR3 is 15 residues. Germline CDR1 KGHSH, CDR2 LQKENI. The CDR3: CASSPPWGTKEEQYF. The DNA for the CDR3 is TGTGCCAGCTCACCACCGTGGGGGACAAAGGAGGAGCAGTACTTC.

There are a few counts of this clone. The chain couples TRBV7-2 to TRBJ2-3; 7 nucleotides line up with TRBD2. V gave up 2 bases and J gave up 5 bases; unmatched junction bases: 10. The CDR3 spans 16 residues. Germline loops: CDR1 SGHTA, CDR2 FQGNSA. CDR3 sequence reads: CASSLNPLADIDTQYF. The CDR3 DNA is TGTGCCAGCAGCTTAAACCCCCTAGCGGATATAGATACGCAGTATTTT.

This chain connects TRBV11-2 to TRBJ2-4; 8 bases agree with TRBD1. The V and J ends lost 8 bases and 7 bases, in that order; junction bases with no gene match: 7. This CDR3 has 13 residues. Germline CDR1 reads SGHAT; CDR2 reads FQNNGV. This CDR3 is CASARGRMNIQYF. The CDR3, as DNA: TGTGCCAGCGCCAGGGGGCGGATGAACATTCAGTACTTC.

This clone came up a few times. This chain joins TRBV27 and TRBJ2-1; D perhaps matches TRBD1 (5 bases). Germline V gene lookup returns CDR1 MNHEY and CDR2 SMNVEV (reference sequence). CDR3 size: 15 residues. Trimming left V 6 bases short and J 4 bases short, with 16 bases between. DNA of the CDR3: TGTGCCAGCAGACGTGGACAACCTCAATACAATGAGCAGTTCTTC. Amino acids: CASRRGQPQYNEQFF.

This clone was recorded a few times. The chain carries TRBV29-1 and TRBJ2-3; 8 nucleotides align to TRBD2. After removal of 8 bases from V and 4 bases from J, the junction contained 8 bases not matched to a gene. From germline, CDR1 is SQVTM and CDR2 ANQGSEA. The CDR3 is 13 amino acids. The CDR3 bases are TGCAGCTCGGGACTAGGTTTTCCAGATACGCAGTATTTT. It is translated as CSSGLGFPDTQYF.

This clone was observed a handful of times. V is TRBV2 and J is TRBJ1-2; D is uncertain. The V gene's germline CDR1 is SNHLY and CDR2 FYNNEI. CDR3 size: 15 residues. With 7 bases removed from V and 0 bases from J, the gap between germline ends came to 15 bases. CDR3 sequence reads: CASTVGRAANYGYTF. The CDR3 DNA is TGTGCCAGCACGGTAGGACGAGCCGCTAACTATGGCTACACCTTC.

This clone was seen at least ten times. This chain uses TRBV23-1 with TRBJ1-5, with 9 bases identical to TRBD1. TRBV23-1 is labeled an ORF, and its function is uncertain. This CDR3 has 14 residues. V shed 7 bases and J 5 bases; nucleotides not matched to a gene: 6. CDR3 sequence: CASITGGPYQPQHF. The CDR3 DNA reads as TGCGCCAGCATTACAGGGGGCCCCTATCAGCCCCAGCATTTT.

In this sample, this clone turned up a few times. Other DNA sequences in this specimen translate into the identical CDR3. V and J are TRBV28 and TRBJ2-7, with D possibly matching TRBD1 (6 bases). The germline V and J ends were trimmed by 3 bases and 3 bases, with 9 bases remaining between them. The CDR3 totals 13 residues. Germline assignment: CDR1 MDHEN and CDR2 SYDVKM. CDR3 sequence reads: CASSLGQSYEQYF. In DNA form, the CDR3 reads TGTGCCAGCAGTTTGGGACAAAGCTACGAGCAGTACTTC.

This clone has ten or more counts. The CDR3 spells CASSLVTTGDGYTF. Written as DNA, the CDR3 is TGCGCCAGCAGCTTGGTTACGACAGGGGATGGCTACACCTTC. The chain has TRBV5-1 and TRBJ1-2, with 8 nucleotides matching TRBD1. Germline CDR1 is SGHRS and CDR2 is YFSETQ. The CDR3 extends over 14 amino acids. The ends lost 0 bases at V and 6 bases at J; junction bases unmatched: 4.

This clone appeared many times. The chain joins TRBV20-1 to TRBJ2-6; D is undetermined. This CDR3 is 11 amino acids long. CDR1 and CDR2 from the germline V gene are DFQATT and SNEGSKA (reference sequence). Trimming pared 5 bases from V and 2 bases from J, leaving 1 base between. The CDR3 loop reads CSAAGANVLTF. CDR3 nucleotides: TGCAGTGCTGCTGGGGCCAACGTCCTGACTTTC.

This clone showed up just a few times. The J gene is TRBJ1-4, the V gene TRBV18; 7 nucleotides match TRBD1. V dropped 5 bases and J dropped 6; count of bases not matched to a gene: 12. CDR1 is KGHSH and CDR2 is LQKENI in the germline V gene. The CDR3 totals 16 residues. Written as DNA, the CDR3 is TGTGCCAGCTCAAGATACTACAGGGGCAGCGATGAAAAACTGTTTTTT. Translation gives CASSRYYRGSDEKLFF. The full variable domain, completed using reference TRBV18 and TRBJ1-4, is NAGVMQNPRHLVRRRGQEARLRCSPMKGHSHVYWYRQLPEEGLKFMVYLQKENIIDESGMPKERFSAEFPKEGPSILRIQQVVRGDSAAYFCASSRYYRGSDEKLFFGSGTQLSVL.

This clone was counted many times. V gene TRBV2 combines with J gene TRBJ1-1, with a weak D call TRBD1 (6 bases). CDR1 is SNHLY and CDR2 is FYNNEI in the germline V gene. CDR3 length equals 13 residues. Between the trimmed V and J ends, which lost 6 bases and 1 base, there was a span of 9 bases. The CDR3 loop reads CASRRTENTEAFF. CDR3 DNA sequence: TGTGCCAGCAGACGGACAGAGAACACTGAAGCTTTCTTT.

In its sample, this clone was seen a few times. V is TRBV2 and J is TRBJ1-5; D is perhaps TRBD1 (5 bases). CDR1 and CDR2 from the germline V gene are SNHLY and FYNNEI. V shed 1 base and J shed 3 bases, with 10 bases lying between them. CDR3 size: 15 residues. CDR3 region: CASSEGDGSNQPQHF. CDR3 DNA: TGTGCCAGCAGTGAAGGGGACGGGTCCAATCAGCCCCAGCATTTT.

V and J are TRBV5-1 and TRBJ2-3; the D is unclear. V lost 6 bases, J lost 0 bases, and 8 bases lay in between. Germline CDR1 is SGHRS and CDR2 is YFSETQ. The CDR3 runs 13 residues. CDR3 region: CASTMESTDTQYF. The CDR3 DNA follows: TGCGCCAGCACAATGGAAAGCACAGATACGCAGTATTTT.

The chain combines TRBV4-3 with TRBJ2-3, with D possibly being TRBD2 (7 bases). CDR1 LGHNA and CDR2 YSLEER come from the germline V gene. This CDR3 is built from 14 residues. Trimming shortened V by 1 base and J by 5 bases, and 10 bases separated the two germline ends. CDR3 DNA: TGCGCCAGCAGCCAAGGGGAGGGGGGAGATACGCAGTATTTT. It codes for CASSQGEGGDTQYF.

Only a few counts were recorded for this clone. V gene TRBV28 combines with J gene TRBJ2-1, with 12 bases matching TRBD2. CDR1 MDHEN and CDR2 SYDVKM come from the germline V gene. After removal of 5 bases from V and 1 base from J, the junction contained 6 bases not matched to a gene. CDR3 length equals 17 residues. The CDR3 is CASSPRTSGVSYNEQFF. The DNA of the CDR3 is TGTGCCAGCAGTCCCCGGACTAGCGGGGTGTCCTACAATGAGCAGTTCTTC.

This clone was detected ten times or more. V usage is TRBV18 and J usage is TRBJ1-4; D uncertain. The CDR3 length is 16 residues. Per germline, CDR1 KGHSH and CDR2 LQKENI. V lost 6 bases, J lost 4 bases, and 18 bases lay in between. CDR3 amino acids: CASSKNSALRNEKLFF. The DNA of the CDR3 is TGTGCCAGCTCGAAAAACTCAGCTCTGCGTAATGAAAAACTGTTTTTT.

In its sample, this clone was seen a few times. The gene calls are TRBV23-1 and TRBJ2-1; no definite D call. Being an ORF, TRBV23-1 has a function that is uncertain. This CDR3 spans 16 amino acids. V lost 4 bases and J lost 3, with 16 bases in between. CDR3 sequence (DNA): TGCGCCAGCAGTCCCCTAGACCACACTTGCTACAATGAGCAGTTCTTC. Translated, it gives CASSPLDHTCYNEQFF.

The chain links TRBV7-2 to TRBJ2-1; the D gene is possibly TRBD1 (6 bases). Trimming left V 5 bases short and J 2 bases short, with 13 bases between. From germline, CDR1 is SGHTA and CDR2 FQGNSA. The CDR3 totals 15 residues. The chain's CDR3 is CASSLFGTPYNEQFF. CDR3 bases: TGTGCCAGCAGCCTTTTTGGGACACCCTACAATGAGCAGTTCTTC. Full variable domain (missing parts from reference TRBV7-2 and TRBJ2-1): GAGVSQSPSNKVTEKGKDVELRCDPISGHTALYWYRQSLGQGLEFLIYFQGNSAPDKSGLPSDRFSAERTGGSVSTLTIQRTQQEDSAVYLCASSLFGTPYNEQFFGPGTRLTVL.

A few counts support this clone. The gene calls are TRBV21-1 and TRBJ2-7. TRBV21-1 is deemed a pseudogene. The CDR3 is 14 residues long. The CDR3 spells CASSKSPPSYEQYF. CDR3 in DNA: TGTGCCAGCAGCAAAAGTCCTCCCTCCTACGAGCAGTACTTC.